The rows below give T cell receptor beta chains drawn from one sample of a study of T cell repertoires in cytomegalovirus infection. Antigen specificity for these receptors is unknown. In TCRdb, the reads were re-called with MiXCR into one record per CDR3 protein. The sample shows a few hundred thousand distinct CDR3 sequences, 30% to 40% of them seen only once. The sequencing here drew on cultured PBMCs, taken from culture after CMV antigen stimulation. These receptors came from a human donor in good health (CMV status not recorded). Some clones in this sample may be carry-over from other donors' samples. Each CDR3 is given with its conserved first and last residue. Each record gives: V gene, J gene, CDR3 length, CDR3 protein.

>TRBV6-2/TRBV6-3|TRBJ2-4|14
CASRRGLAKNIQYF
>TRBV7-2|TRBJ1-2|14
CASSLNPDSYGYTF
>TRBV12-3/TRBV12-4|TRBJ2-5|13
CASRRTDQETQYF
>TRBV5-5|TRBJ1-4|15
CASSGWTDLNEKLFF
>TRBV27|TRBJ1-6|15
CASSSLTGGNSPLHF
>TRBV5-1|TRBJ2-1|16
CASSLPAGVGGNEQFF
>TRBV7-1|TRBJ2-1|12
CASSPTDRGSFF
>TRBV4-3|TRBJ1-5|20
CASSQRGGGVGKSSNQPQHF
>TRBV7-9|TRBJ2-1|14
CASSRSGSWDEQFF
>TRBV20-1|TRBJ2-6|17
CSARGRDPLKGANVLTF
>TRBV6-2/TRBV6-3|TRBJ2-1|16
CASSYVASGRYNEQFF
>TRBV7-2|TRBJ2-3|17
CASSLGPSGTSTDTQYF
>TRBV7-2|TRBJ2-3|15
CASSLVAGPTDTQYF
>TRBV7-2|TRBJ2-1|12
CASTFGFNEQFF